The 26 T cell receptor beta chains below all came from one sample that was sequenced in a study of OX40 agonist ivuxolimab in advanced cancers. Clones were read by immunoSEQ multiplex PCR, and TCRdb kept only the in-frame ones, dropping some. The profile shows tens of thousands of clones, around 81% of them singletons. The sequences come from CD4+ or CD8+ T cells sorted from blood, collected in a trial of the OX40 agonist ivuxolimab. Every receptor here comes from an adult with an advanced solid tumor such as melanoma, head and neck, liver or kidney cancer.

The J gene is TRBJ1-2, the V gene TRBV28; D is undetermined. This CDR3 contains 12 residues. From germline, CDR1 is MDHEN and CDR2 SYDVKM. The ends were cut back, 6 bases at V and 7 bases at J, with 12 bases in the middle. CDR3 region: CASSQTGSGYTF. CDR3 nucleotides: TGTGCCAGCAGCCAAACGGGCAGTGGCTACACCTTC.

The CDR3 loop reads CASSRGQGRSYNEQFF. CDR3 nucleotides: TGTGCCAGTAGTAGGGGACAGGGTCGCTCCTACAATGAGCAGTTCTTC. This chain joins TRBV19 and TRBJ2-1; 9 nucleotides agree with TRBD1. This CDR3 has 16 residues. CDR1 and CDR2 (germline): LNHDA, SQIVND (reference sequence). J lost 0 bases, V lost 4 bases, and 4 bases had no gene match. Full variable domain (outside the CDR3, taken from reference TRBV19 and TRBJ2-1): DGGITQSPKYLFRKEGQNVTLSCEQNLNHDAMYWYRQDPGQGLRLIYYSQIVNDFQKGDIAEGYSVSREKKESFPLTVTSAQKNPTAFYLCASSRGQGRSYNEQFFGPGTRLTVL.

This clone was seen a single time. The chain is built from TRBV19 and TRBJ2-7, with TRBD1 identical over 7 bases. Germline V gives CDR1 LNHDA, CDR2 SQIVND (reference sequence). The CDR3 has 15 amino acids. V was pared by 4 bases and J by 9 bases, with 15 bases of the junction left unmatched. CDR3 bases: TGTGCCAGTAGTACCACTACAGGGGTGGTTTTTCGGCAGTACTTC. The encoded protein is CASSTTTGVVFRQYF.

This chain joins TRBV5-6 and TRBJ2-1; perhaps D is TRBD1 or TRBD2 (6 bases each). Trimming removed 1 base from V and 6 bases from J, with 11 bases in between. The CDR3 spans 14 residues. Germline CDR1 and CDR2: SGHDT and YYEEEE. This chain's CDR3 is CASSLPEGGNEQFF. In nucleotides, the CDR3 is TGTGCCAGCAGCTTGCCGGAGGGGGGCAATGAGCAGTTCTTC.

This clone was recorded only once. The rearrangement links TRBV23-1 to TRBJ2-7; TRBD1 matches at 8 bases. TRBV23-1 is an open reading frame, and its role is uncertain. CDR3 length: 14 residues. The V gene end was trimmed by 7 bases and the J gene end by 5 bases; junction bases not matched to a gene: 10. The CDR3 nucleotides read TGCGCCAGCAAACTGCCGGACAGGGCCGACGAGCAGTACTTC. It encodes CASKLPDRADEQYF.

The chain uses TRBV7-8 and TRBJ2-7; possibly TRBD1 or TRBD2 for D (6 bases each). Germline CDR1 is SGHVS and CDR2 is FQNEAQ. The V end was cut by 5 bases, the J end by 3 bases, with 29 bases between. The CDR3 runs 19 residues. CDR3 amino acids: CASSRTPKGGTGSSYEQYF. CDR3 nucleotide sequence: TGTGCCAGCAGCCGAACGCCGAAGGGGGGCACGGGGTCGAGCTACGAGCAGTACTTC.

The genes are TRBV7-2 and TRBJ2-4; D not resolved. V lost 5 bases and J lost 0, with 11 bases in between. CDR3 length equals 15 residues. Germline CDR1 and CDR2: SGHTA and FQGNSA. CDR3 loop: CASSPGRLAKNIQYF. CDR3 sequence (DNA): TGTGCCAGCAGCCCTGGACGTCTAGCCAAAAACATTCAGTACTTC.

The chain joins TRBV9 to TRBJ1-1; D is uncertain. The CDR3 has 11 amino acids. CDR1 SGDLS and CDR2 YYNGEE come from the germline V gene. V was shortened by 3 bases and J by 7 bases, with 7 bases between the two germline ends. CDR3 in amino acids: CASSAGSEAFF. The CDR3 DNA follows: TGTGCCAGCAGCGCCGGTAGTGAAGCTTTCTTT.

CDR3 amino acids: CASSIMGTRYNEQFF. The CDR3 DNA follows: TGTGCCAGTAGTATAATGGGGACTAGATACAATGAGCAGTTCTTC. The chain recombines TRBV19 with TRBJ2-1, with TRBD2 matching over 8 bases. Germline V gene data show CDR1 as LNHDA and CDR2 as SQIVND (reference sequence). The CDR3 totals 15 residues. Unmatched junction bases numbered 4, after V lost 2 bases and J lost 4 bases.

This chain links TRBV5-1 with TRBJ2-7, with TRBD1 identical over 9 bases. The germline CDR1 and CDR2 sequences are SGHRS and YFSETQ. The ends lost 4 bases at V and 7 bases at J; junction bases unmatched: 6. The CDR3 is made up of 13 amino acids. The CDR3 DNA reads TGCGCCAGCAGCCGGGACAGGGACGAGGAGCAGTACTTC. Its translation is CASSRDRDEEQYF. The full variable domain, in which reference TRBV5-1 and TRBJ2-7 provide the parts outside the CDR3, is KAGVTQTPRYLIKTRGQQVTLSCSPISGHRSVSWYQQTPGQGLQFLFEYFSETQRNKGNFPGRFSGRQFSNSRSEMNVSTLELGDSALYLCASSRDRDEEQYFGPGTRLTVT.

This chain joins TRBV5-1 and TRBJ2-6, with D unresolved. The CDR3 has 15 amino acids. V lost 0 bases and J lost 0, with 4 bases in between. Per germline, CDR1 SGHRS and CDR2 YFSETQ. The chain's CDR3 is CASSLGTSGANVLTF. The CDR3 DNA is TGCGCCAGCAGCTTGGGAACCTCTGGGGCCAACGTCCTGACTTTC. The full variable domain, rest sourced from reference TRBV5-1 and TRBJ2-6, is KAGVTQTPRYLIKTRGQQVTLSCSPISGHRSVSWYQQTPGQGLQFLFEYFSETQRNKGNFPGRFSGRQFSNSRSEMNVSTLELGDSALYLCASSLGTSGANVLTFGAGSRLTVL.

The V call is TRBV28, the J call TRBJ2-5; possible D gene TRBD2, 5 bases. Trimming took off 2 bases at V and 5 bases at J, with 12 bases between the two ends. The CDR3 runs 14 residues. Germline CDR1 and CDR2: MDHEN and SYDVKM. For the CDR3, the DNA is TGTGCCAGCAGTTTAACAGTCGGGGTGGAGACCCAGTACTTC. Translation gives CASSLTVGVETQYF.

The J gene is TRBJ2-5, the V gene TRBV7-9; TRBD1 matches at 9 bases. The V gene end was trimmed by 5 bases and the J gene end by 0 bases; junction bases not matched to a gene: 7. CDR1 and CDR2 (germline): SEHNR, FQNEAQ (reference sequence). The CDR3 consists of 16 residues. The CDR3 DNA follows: TGTGCCAGCAGCCCTTGGACAGGGGAGGACCAAGAGACCCAGTACTTC. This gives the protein CASSPWTGEDQETQYF.

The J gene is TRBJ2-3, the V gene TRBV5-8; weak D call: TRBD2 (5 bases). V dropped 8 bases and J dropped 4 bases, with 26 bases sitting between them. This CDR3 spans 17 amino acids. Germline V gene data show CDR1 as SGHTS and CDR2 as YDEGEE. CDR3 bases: TGTGCCAGTGGCGCTCGAGGGTCGCCACTTCGTTCAGATACGCAGTATTTT. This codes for CASGARGSPLRSDTQYF.

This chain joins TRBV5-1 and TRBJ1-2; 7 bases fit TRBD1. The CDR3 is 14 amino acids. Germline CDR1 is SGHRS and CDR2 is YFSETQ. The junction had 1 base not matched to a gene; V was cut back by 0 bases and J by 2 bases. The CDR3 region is CASSLGTGNYGYTF. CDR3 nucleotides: TGCGCCAGCAGCTTGGGGACAGGCAACTATGGCTACACCTTC.

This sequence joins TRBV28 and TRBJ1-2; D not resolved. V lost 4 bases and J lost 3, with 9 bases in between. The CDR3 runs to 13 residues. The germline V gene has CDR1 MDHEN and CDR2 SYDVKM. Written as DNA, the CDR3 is TGTGCCAGCAGTTCTCCGGGCCACTATGGCTACACCTTC. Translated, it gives CASSSPGHYGYTF.

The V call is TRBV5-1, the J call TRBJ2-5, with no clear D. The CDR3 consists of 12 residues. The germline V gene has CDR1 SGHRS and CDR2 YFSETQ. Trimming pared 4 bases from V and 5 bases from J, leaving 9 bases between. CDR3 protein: CASSAPGETQYF. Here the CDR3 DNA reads TGCGCCAGCAGCGCGCCCGGGGAGACCCAGTACTTC.

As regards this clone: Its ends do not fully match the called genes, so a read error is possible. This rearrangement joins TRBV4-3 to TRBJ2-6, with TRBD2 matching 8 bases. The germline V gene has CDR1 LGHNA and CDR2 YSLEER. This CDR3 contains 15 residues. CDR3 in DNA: TGCGCCAGCAGCCAAGATCGACGGGGGGGCAACGTCCTGACTTTC. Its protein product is CASSQDRRGGNVLTF.

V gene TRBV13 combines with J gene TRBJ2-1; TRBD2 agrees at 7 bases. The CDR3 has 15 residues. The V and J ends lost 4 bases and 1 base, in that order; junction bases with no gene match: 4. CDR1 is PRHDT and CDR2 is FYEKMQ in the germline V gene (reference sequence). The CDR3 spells CASSSRGRSYNEQFF. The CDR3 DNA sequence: TGTGCCAGCAGCTCGCGGGGGAGGTCCTACAATGAGCAGTTCTTC.

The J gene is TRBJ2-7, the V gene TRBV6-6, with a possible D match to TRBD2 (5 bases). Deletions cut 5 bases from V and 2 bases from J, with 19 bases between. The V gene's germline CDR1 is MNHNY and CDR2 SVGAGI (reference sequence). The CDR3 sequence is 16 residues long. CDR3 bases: TGTGCCAGCAGTGCCCCGCGGCTAGCCACGGCCTACGAGCAGTACTTC. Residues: CASSAPRLATAYEQYF.

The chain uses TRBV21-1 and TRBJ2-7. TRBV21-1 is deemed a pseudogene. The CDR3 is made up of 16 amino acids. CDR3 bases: TGTGCCAGCAGCCCTAACCTCAGGATCAGAGCGTACGAGCAGTACTTC. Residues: CASSPNLRIRAYEQYF.

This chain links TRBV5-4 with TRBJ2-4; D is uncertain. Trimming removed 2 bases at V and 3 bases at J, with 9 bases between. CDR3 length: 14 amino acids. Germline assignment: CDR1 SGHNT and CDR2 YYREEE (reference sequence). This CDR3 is CASSFGSSKNIQYF. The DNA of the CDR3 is TGTGCCAGCAGCTTTGGCAGTAGCAAAAACATTCAGTACTTC.

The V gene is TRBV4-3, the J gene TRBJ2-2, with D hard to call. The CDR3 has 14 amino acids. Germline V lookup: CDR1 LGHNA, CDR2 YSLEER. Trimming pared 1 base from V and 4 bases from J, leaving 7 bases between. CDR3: CASSQVVFTGELFF. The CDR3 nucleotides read TGCGCCAGCAGCCAAGTCGTGTTCACCGGGGAGCTGTTTTTT.

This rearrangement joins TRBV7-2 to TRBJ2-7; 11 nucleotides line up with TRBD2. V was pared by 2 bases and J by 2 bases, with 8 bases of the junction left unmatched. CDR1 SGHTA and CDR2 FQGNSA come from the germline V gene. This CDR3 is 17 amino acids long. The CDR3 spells CASSLPGLAATTYEQYF. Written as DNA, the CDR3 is TGTGCCAGCAGCTTACCGGGACTAGCGGCTACTACCTACGAGCAGTACTTC.

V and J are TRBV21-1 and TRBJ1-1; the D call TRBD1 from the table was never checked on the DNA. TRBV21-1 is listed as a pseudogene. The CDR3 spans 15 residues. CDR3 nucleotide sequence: TGTGCCAGCAGCAAACTCTGGACAGGGGTAACTGAAGCTTTCTTT. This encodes CASSKLWTGVTEAFF.

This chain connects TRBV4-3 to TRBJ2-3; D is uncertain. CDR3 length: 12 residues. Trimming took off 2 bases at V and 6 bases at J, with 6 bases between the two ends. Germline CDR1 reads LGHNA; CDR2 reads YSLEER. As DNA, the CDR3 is TGCGCCAGCAGCCAAAACCTGGATACGCAGTATTTT. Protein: CASSQNLDTQYF.